This T cell receptor (beta chain) came from a study of blood T cell repertoires in COVID-19. Germline CDR1 reads SGHTA; CDR2 reads FQGNSA. This CDR3 comprises 14 residues. Trimming left V 3 bases short and J 2 bases short, with 11 bases between. This clone appeared a single time. Per the original data handling: Counts of nucleated cells, estimated from reference gene primer amplification, were obtained. Profiled with immunoSEQ multiplex PCR; TCRdb holds only in-frame clones, not every one. From that table come the V and J calls and clone size; the DNA was used to work out D and trimming. The profile shows tens of thousands of clones, 88% of them singletons.

The V call is TRBV7-2, the J call TRBJ2-7, with D tentatively TRBD2 (6 bases). This receptor was obtained from a human donor in a cohort sampled during active COVID-19. Sequenced: peripheral blood. CDR3 sequence: CASSLGLVTYEQYF. CDR3 nucleotide sequence: TGTGCCAGCAGCTTGGGACTCGTCACCTACGAGCAGTACTTC.